A single sample is the source of the 27 T cell receptor beta chains below, sequenced in a study of cytomegalovirus exposure and HLA in healthy donors. The data were produced by immunoSEQ multiplex PCR, yet TCRdb's version contains in-frame clones alone and is incomplete. In the table there are approximately 150,000 clones, roughly 87% of which are singletons. Sequences were obtained from PBMCs. These receptors were taken from a man aged 18 to 29 in good health and CMV-seropositive.

This chain joins TRBV6-4 and TRBJ2-3; the D gene is possibly TRBD2 (5 bases). CDR3 length equals 15 residues. Trimming took 6 bases from V and 4 from J, leaving 17 bases between them. Germline lookup yields CDR1 MRHNA and CDR2 SNTAGT. Here the CDR3 DNA reads TGTGCCAGCAGCCCTAGCCGCAGAGGCGCAGATACGCAGTATTTT. Protein product: CASSPSRRGADTQYF.

The chain carries TRBV6-5 and TRBJ2-2, with a possible D match to TRBD2 (6 bases). Germline CDR1 reads MNHEY; CDR2 reads SVGAGI. Between the trimmed V and J ends, which lost 8 bases and 5 bases, there was a span of 9 bases. This CDR3 comprises 12 residues. The CDR3 DNA reads TGTGCCAGCGGTGGGGGGACCGGGGAGCTGTTTTTT. This sequence encodes CASGGGTGELFF.

The chain links TRBV9 to TRBJ1-2; 7 nucleotides align to TRBD1. This CDR3 region has 14 residues. The junction had 7 bases not matched to a gene; V was cut back by 4 bases and J by 4 bases. Germline V gene data show CDR1 as SGDLS and CDR2 as YYNGEE. CDR3 loop: CASSPANRGYGYTF. In DNA form, the CDR3 reads TGTGCCAGCAGCCCAGCAAACAGGGGCTATGGCTACACCTTC. Supplemented by reference TRBV9 and TRBJ1-2, the full variable domain reads DSGVTQTPKHLITATGQRVTLRCSPRSGDLSVYWYQQSLDQGLQFLIQYYNGEERAKGNILERFSAQQFPDLHSELNLSSLELGDSALYFCASSPANRGYGYTFGSGTRLTVV.

The J gene is TRBJ2-5, the V gene TRBV5-1, with 10 bases identical to TRBD2. The V and J ends lost 3 bases and 4 bases, in that order; junction bases with no gene match: 3. The CDR3 has 14 amino acids. CDR1 is SGHRS, CDR2 YFSETQ, per germline. The CDR3 sequence is CASSSGTSVETQYF. The CDR3 nucleotides are TGCGCCAGCAGCTCCGGGACTAGCGTAGAGACCCAGTACTTC.

The rearrangement links TRBV4-2 to TRBJ2-3, with 7 positions matching TRBD1. V lost 3 bases and J lost 2; bases outside the gene matches: 2. The CDR3 contains 14 residues. Per the germline V gene, CDR1 is LGHNA and CDR2 is YNFKEQ. The CDR3 reads CASSHGQDTDTQYF. The CDR3, as DNA: TGTGCCAGCAGCCATGGACAGGACACAGATACGCAGTATTTT.

This chain uses TRBV12-5 with TRBJ2-1, with 9 bases fitting TRBD2. Germline CDR1 and CDR2: LGHNT and FRNRAP. Unmatched junction bases numbered 2, after V lost 1 base and J lost 7 bases. CDR3 length: 14 residues. CDR3 region: CASGLGGRANEQFF. CDR3 bases: TGTGCTAGTGGTTTGGGCGGGAGGGCTAATGAGCAGTTCTTC. The complete variable domain, with remaining parts taken from reference TRBV12-5 and TRBJ2-1, reads DARVTQTPRHKVTEMGQEVTMRCQPILGHNTVFWYRQTMMQGLELLAYFRNRAPLDDSGMPKDRFSAEMPDATLATLKIQPSEPRDSAVYFCASGLGGRANEQFFGPGTRLTVL.

The rearrangement uses TRBV7-3 and TRBJ2-1, with D tentatively TRBD1 (5 bases). The CDR3 sequence is 13 residues long. V lost 5 bases and J 6 bases, leaving 11 bases between the germline ends. Per germline, CDR1 SGHTA and CDR2 FQGTGA. The CDR3 region is CASSRSRGNEQFF. For the CDR3, the DNA is TGTGCCAGCAGCCGAAGTAGGGGCAATGAGCAGTTCTTC.

The V gene is TRBV2, the J gene TRBJ2-7; no firm D call. CDR1 is SNHLY and CDR2 is FYNNEI in the germline V gene. This CDR3 has 13 residues. The V end was cut by 2 bases, the J end by 7 bases, with 12 bases between. The CDR3 nucleotides read TGTGCCAGCAGTGAAAGACTGCATGGGGAGCAGTACTTC. This codes for CASSERLHGEQYF.

This clone came up a few times. The chain combines TRBV2 with TRBJ1-2; possibly TRBD1 for D (5 bases). Germline V lookup: CDR1 SNHLY, CDR2 FYNNEI. Trimming shortened V by 4 bases and J by 7 bases, and 16 bases separated the two germline ends. The CDR3 is 14 amino acids. The CDR3 is CASSVSGDAPGYTF. CDR3 sequence (DNA): TGTGCCAGCAGTGTATCGGGGGATGCACCTGGCTACACCTTC. The variable domain in full, completed from reference TRBV2 and TRBJ1-2, reads EPEVTQTPSHQVTQMGQEVILRCVPISNHLYFYWYRQILGQKVEFLVSFYNNEISEKSEIFDDQFSVERPDGSNFTLKIRSTKLEDSAMYFCASSVSGDAPGYTFGSGTRLTVV.

V gene TRBV28 combines with J gene TRBJ1-3, with 7 nucleotides matching TRBD1. CDR1 is MDHEN and CDR2 is SYDVKM in the germline V gene. The CDR3 sequence is 13 residues long. J gave up 9 bases and V 2 bases, and 4 bases lay outside the gene matches. The CDR3 nucleotides read TGTGCCAGCAGTTTAGGAAGGGGGCCCACCATATATTTT. Translating gives CASSLGRGPTIYF.

This clone was seen once. The J gene is TRBJ2-4, the V gene TRBV10-2; TRBD2 matches 8 bases. Germline CDR1 is WSHSY and CDR2 is SAAADI. Unmatched junction bases numbered 5, after V lost 0 bases and J lost 13 bases. CDR3 length: 13 amino acids. CDR3 loop: CASSESSGVGQYF. The CDR3 nucleotides read TGCGCCAGCAGTGAGTCTAGCGGGGTGGGCCAGTACTTC.

The rearrangement uses TRBV5-1 and TRBJ2-7; no reliable D call. The V and J ends lost 0 bases and 0 bases respectively, with 10 bases between them. Germline V CDR1 and CDR2: SGHRS, YFSETQ. CDR3 length equals 15 residues. The CDR3 protein is CASSLDAVNSYEQYF. DNA of the CDR3: TGCGCCAGCAGCTTGGATGCAGTGAACTCCTACGAGCAGTACTTC.

V gene TRBV4-2 combines with J gene TRBJ2-3; 9 bases map to TRBD2. Germline loops: CDR1 LGHNA, CDR2 YNFKEQ. J gave up 3 bases and V 0 bases, and 7 bases lay outside the gene matches. The CDR3 length is 17 residues. CDR3 nucleotides: TGTGCCAGCAGCCAAGACGGGGCGGGGGGGCCAACAGATACGCAGTATTTT. This gives the protein CASSQDGAGGPTDTQYF.

The V and J genes are TRBV5-3 and TRBJ1-5, with unresolved D. TRBV5-3 counts as an open reading frame of uncertain function. Deletions cut 3 bases from V and 5 bases from J, with 6 bases between. The CDR3 loop spans 12 amino acids. The DNA for the CDR3 is TGTGCCAGAAGCTCGGGGTATCAGCCCCAGCATTTT. Amino acids: CARSSGYQPQHF.

The rearrangement links TRBV6-1 to TRBJ1-1; the match to TRBD1 covers 7 bases. The CDR3 has 11 residues. Germline V gene data show CDR1 as MNHNS and CDR2 as SASEGT. V trimming: 5 bases; J trimming: 11 bases; junction bases outside the gene matches: 5. Here the CDR3 reads CASSYRGAAFF. CDR3 DNA sequence: TGTGCCAGCAGTTACAGGGGCGCTGCTTTCTTT.

The gene calls are TRBV6-1 and TRBJ1-1; D gene unclear. Deletions cut 6 bases from V and 0 bases from J, with 8 bases between. Germline-derived CDR1 and CDR2 are MNHNS and SASEGT. The CDR3 loop spans 13 amino acids. The CDR3 is CASSSAMNTEAFF. CDR3 DNA: TGTGCCAGCAGCTCTGCGATGAACACTGAAGCTTTCTTT.

This clone was seen only once. The rearrangement joins TRBV27 to TRBJ2-7; maybe TRBD1 (6 bases). Trimming pared 5 bases from V and 11 bases from J, leaving 16 bases between. This CDR3 contains 12 residues. Germline V gene data show CDR1 as MNHEY and CDR2 as SMNVEV (reference sequence). The CDR3 is CASSPTGTFEYF. Written as DNA, the CDR3 is TGTGCCAGCAGTCCGACTGGGACATTTGAGTACTTC.

The chain combines TRBV9 with TRBJ2-7; 9 bases fit TRBD1. Losses at the gene ends were 2 bases for V and 4 bases for J; bases not matched to a gene: 4. Germline CDR1 reads SGDLS; CDR2 reads YYNGEE. The CDR3 has 14 amino acids. The CDR3 protein is CASSVGTGFYEQYF. The DNA of the CDR3 is TGTGCCAGCAGCGTCGGGACAGGGTTTTACGAGCAGTACTTC.

This chain uses TRBV6-5 with TRBJ1-1; TRBD1 might be the D (5 bases). The V gene's germline CDR1 is MNHEY and CDR2 SVGAGI. The CDR3 sequence is 13 residues long. V gave up 2 bases and J gave up 4 bases, with 8 bases separating them. This CDR3 reads CASSYTGITEAFF. CDR3 coding DNA: TGTGCCAGCAGTTACACAGGAATCACTGAAGCTTTCTTT.

The chain combines TRBV2 with TRBJ1-3; 9 nucleotides align to TRBD1. This CDR3 is built from 15 residues. The V and J ends lost 6 bases and 1 base, in that order; junction bases with no gene match: 4. CDR1 and CDR2 from the germline V gene are SNHLY and FYNNEI. DNA for the CDR3: TGTGCCAGCAGCGCCGGGACAGGGTCTGGAAACACCATATATTTT. It specifies CASSAGTGSGNTIYF.

The V call is TRBV5-8, the J call TRBJ1-1; no clear D. V was clipped by 2 bases and J by 1 base, with 12 bases between them. CDR1 is SGHTS and CDR2 is YDEGEE in the germline V gene. This CDR3 has 15 amino acids. CDR3: CASSLLGSPNTEAFF. Here the CDR3 DNA reads TGTGCCAGCAGCTTATTGGGTAGCCCGAACACTGAAGCTTTCTTT.

The V and J genes are TRBV6-5 and TRBJ1-1; no clear D gene. CDR3 length: 12 amino acids. Trimming removed 2 bases from V and 4 bases from J, with 5 bases in between. Germline loops: CDR1 MNHEY, CDR2 SVGAGI. As DNA, the CDR3 is TGTGCCAGCAGTTACGTCGGCACTGAAGCTTTCTTT. It specifies CASSYVGTEAFF.

The rearrangement uses TRBV15 and TRBJ2-3; 7 nucleotides align to TRBD2. The CDR3 is 15 amino acids. Unmatched junction bases numbered 6, after V lost 0 bases and J lost 6 bases. Per germline, CDR1 LNHNV and CDR2 YYDKDF (reference sequence). CDR3 DNA sequence: TGTGCCACCAGCAGAGACAGCGGGGTCGGGGATACGCAGTATTTT. It is translated as CATSRDSGVGDTQYF.

The genes are TRBV9 and TRBJ1-1; D not resolved. V dropped 2 bases and J dropped 1 base, with 9 bases sitting between them. CDR1 is SGDLS, CDR2 YYNGEE, per germline. The CDR3 is 14 amino acids. CDR3 in DNA: TGTGCCAGCAGCGTGGGCCACCAGAACACTGAAGCTTTCTTT. As protein: CASSVGHQNTEAFF.

The chain joins TRBV30 to TRBJ2-1, with a possible D match to TRBD2 (6 bases). Trimming left V 2 bases short and J 6 bases short, with 20 bases between. The CDR3 consists of 16 residues. Germline-derived CDR1 and CDR2 are GTSNPN and SVGIG (reference sequence). The CDR3 sequence: CAWSPTRESLRNEQFF. The CDR3 bases are TGTGCCTGGAGTCCCACCCGGGAGAGTCTCCGCAATGAGCAGTTCTTC. The variable domain in full, completed from reference TRBV30 and TRBJ2-1, reads SQTIHQWPATLVQPVGSPLSLECTVEGTSNPNLYWYRQAAGRGLQLLFYSVGIGQISSEVPQNLSASRPQDRQFILSSKKLLLSDSGFYLCAWSPTRESLRNEQFFGPGTRLTVL.

This clone was picked up one time. The chain joins TRBV19 to TRBJ2-3, with 7 bases lining up with TRBD2. V lost 5 bases and J lost 2; bases outside the gene matches: 10. This CDR3 has 16 residues. From germline, CDR1 is LNHDA and CDR2 SQIVND (reference sequence). CDR3 coding DNA: TGTGCCAGTAGTGAAGGGACGACTAGCCCCACAGATACGCAGTATTTT. Translated: CASSEGTTSPTDTQYF.

The chain links TRBV25-1 to TRBJ1-2, with D perhaps TRBD1 (5 bases). The CDR3 has 12 residues. Germline CDR1 reads MGHDK; CDR2 reads SYGVNS. V was clipped by 4 bases and J by 5 bases, with 8 bases between them. The CDR3 protein is CASSGQTYGYTF. Here the CDR3 DNA reads TGTGCCAGCAGTGGACAGACTTATGGCTACACCTTC.